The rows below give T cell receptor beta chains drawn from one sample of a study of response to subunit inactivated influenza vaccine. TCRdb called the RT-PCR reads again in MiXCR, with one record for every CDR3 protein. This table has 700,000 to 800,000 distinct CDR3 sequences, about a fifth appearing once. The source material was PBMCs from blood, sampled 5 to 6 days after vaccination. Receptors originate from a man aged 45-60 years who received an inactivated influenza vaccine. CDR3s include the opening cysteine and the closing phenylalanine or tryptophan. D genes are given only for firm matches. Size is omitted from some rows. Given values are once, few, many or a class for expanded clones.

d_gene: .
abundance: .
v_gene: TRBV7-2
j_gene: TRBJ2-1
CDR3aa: CASSLAGAIFNEQFF
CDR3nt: TGTGCCAGCAGCTTAGCGGGAGCTATCTTCAATGAGCAGTTCTTC

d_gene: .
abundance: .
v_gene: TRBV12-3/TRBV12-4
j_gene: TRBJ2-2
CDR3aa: CASTRGYDTGELFF
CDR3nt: TGTGCCAGCACTAGGGGGTACGACACCGGGGAGCTGTTTTTT

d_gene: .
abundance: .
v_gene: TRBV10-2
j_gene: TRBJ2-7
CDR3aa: CASSESIWFTQNYEQYF
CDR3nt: TGCGCCAGCAGTGAGTCGATTTGGTTCACACAGAACTACGAGCAGTACTTC

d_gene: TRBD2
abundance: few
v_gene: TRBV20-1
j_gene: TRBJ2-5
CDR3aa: CSARDPAGEETQYF
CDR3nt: TGCAGTGCTAGAGATCCAGCGGGAGAAGAGACCCAGTACTTC

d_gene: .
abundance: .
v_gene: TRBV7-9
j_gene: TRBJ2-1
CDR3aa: CASTLNLGGTRDEQFF
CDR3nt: TGTGCCAGCACCCTAAACCTCGGCGGGACAAGAGATGAGCAGTTCTTC

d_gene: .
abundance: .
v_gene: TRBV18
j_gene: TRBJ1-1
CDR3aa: CASSPPGQDEAFF
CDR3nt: TGTGCCAGCTCACCACCGGGGCAGGATGAAGCTTTCTTT

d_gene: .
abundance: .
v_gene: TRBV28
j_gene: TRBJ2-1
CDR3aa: CASTPPLNSPEQFF
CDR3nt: TGTGCCAGCACTCCTCCCCTCAATAGTCCAGAGCAGTTCTTC

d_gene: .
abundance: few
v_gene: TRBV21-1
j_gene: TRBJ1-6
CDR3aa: CASLDSYSNSPLHF
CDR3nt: TGTGCCAGCTTAGACAGTTACAGTAATTCACCCCTCCACTTT

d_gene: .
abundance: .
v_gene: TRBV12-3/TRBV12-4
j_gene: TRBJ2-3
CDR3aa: CASSRASRPMADTQYF
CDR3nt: TGTGCCAGCAGTCGTGCCTCTAGGCCCATGGCAGATACGCAGTATTTT

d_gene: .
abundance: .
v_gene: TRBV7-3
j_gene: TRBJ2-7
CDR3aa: CASSIGGTGAYEQYF
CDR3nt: TGTGCCAGCAGCATCGGGGGTACGGGAGCCTACGAGCAGTACTTC

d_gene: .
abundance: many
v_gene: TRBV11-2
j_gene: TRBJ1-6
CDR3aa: CASSPRGWGSSSYNSPLHF
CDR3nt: TGTGCCAGCAGCCCCCGTGGGTGGGGTTCGAGCTCCTATAATTCACCCCTCCACTTT

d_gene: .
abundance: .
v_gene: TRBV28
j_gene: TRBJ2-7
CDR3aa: CASSFLFGGGEQYF
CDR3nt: TGTGCCAGCAGTTTTTTGTTTGGGGGAGGCGAGCAGTACTTC

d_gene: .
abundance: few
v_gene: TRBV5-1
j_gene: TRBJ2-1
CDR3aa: CASSTDLMSSYNEQFF
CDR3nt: TGCGCCAGCAGCACGGACTTAATGAGCTCCTACAATGAGCAGTTCTTC

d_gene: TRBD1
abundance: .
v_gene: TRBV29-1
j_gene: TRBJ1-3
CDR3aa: CSVADRGPGNTIYF
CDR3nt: TGCAGCGTGGCTGACAGGGGGCCTGGAAACACCATATATTTT

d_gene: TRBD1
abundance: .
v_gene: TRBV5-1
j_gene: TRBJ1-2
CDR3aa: CASSLTGDANYGYTF
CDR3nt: TGCGCCAGCAGCTTGACAGGGGACGCTAACTATGGCTACACCTTC

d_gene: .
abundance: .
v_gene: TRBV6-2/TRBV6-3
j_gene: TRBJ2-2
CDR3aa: CASRNPPNTGELFF
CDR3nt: TGTGCCAGCAGGAATCCCCCGAACACCGGGGAGCTGTTTTTT

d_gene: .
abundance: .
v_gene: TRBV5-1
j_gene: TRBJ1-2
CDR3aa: CASSTSGTSNYGYTF
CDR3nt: TGCGCCAGCAGCACCTCCGGGACGTCCAACTATGGCTACACCTTC

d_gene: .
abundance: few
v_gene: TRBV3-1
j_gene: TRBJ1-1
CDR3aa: CASTSRAEAFF
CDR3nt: TGTGCCAGTACATCGCGGGCTGAAGCTTTCTTT

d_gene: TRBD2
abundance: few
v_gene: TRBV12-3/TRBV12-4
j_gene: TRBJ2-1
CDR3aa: CASSAGVMYNEQFF
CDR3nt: TGTGCCAGCAGTGCGGGAGTAATGTACAATGAGCAGTTCTTC

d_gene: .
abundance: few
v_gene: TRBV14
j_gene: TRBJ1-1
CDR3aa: CASSQVPGGTEAFF
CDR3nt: TGTGCCAGCAGCCAAGTTCCGGGTGGCACTGAAGCTTTCTTT

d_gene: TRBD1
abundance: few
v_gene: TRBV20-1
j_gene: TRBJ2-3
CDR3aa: CSAGTGTSTDTQYF
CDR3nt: TGCAGTGCTGGGACAGGGACTAGCACAGATACGCAGTATTTT

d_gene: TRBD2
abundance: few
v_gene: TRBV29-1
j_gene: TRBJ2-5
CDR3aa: CSVHPSGGREETQYF
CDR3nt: TGCAGCGTTCACCCTAGCGGGGGGAGGGAAGAGACCCAGTACTTC

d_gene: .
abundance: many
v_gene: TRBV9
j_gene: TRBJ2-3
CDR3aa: CASSVDISRARNTQYF
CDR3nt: TGTGCCAGCAGCGTAGATATCTCCCGGGCCAGAAATACGCAGTATTTT

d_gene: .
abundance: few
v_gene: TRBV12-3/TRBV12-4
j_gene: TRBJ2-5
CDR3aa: CASSLEARQETQYF
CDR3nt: TGTGCCAGCAGTTTGGAAGCTAGGCAAGAGACCCAGTACTTC

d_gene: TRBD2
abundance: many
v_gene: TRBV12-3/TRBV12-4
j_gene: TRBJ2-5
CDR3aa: CASSGLAGAPETQYF
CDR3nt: TGTGCCAGCAGTGGACTAGCGGGGGCCCCGGAGACCCAGTACTTC

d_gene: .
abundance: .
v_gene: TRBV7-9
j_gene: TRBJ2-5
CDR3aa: CASSSTAEGRTQYF
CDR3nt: TGTGCCAGCAGCTCCACCGCCGAGGGACGGACCCAGTACTTC

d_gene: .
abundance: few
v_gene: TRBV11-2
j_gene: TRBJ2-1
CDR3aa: CASSLVLQGHSSYNEQFF
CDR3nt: TGTGCCAGCAGCTTAGTACTTCAGGGCCACAGCTCCTACAATGAGCAGTTCTTC

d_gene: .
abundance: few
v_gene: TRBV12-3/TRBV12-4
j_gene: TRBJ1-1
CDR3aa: CASSIPRDTVQAFF
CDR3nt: TGTGCCAGCAGCATCCCCCGGGACACAGTGCAAGCTTTCTTT

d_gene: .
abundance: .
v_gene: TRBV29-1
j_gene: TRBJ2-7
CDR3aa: CSVGIPGARSYEQYF
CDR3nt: TGCAGCGTTGGGATCCCAGGGGCCCGCTCCTACGAGCAGTACTTC

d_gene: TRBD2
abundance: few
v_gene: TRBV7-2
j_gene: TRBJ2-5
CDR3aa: CASSLAGTSTETQYF
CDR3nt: TGTGCCAGCAGCTTAGCTGGGACTAGCACAGAGACCCAGTACTTC

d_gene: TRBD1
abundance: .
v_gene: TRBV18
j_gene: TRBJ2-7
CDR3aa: CASSNRQGADEQYF
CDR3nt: TGTGCCAGCTCAAATCGACAGGGGGCTGACGAGCAGTACTTC

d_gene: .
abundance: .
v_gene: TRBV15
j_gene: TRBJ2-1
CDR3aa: CATSPSRGGSYNEQFF
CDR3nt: TGTGCCACCAGCCCCTCTAGGGGGGGCTCCTACAATGAGCAGTTCTTC

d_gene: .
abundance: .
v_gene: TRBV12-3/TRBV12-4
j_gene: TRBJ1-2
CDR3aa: CASSLFQPAGAGYTF
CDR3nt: TGTGCCAGCAGTTTATTTCAGCCTGCGGGTGCTGGCTACACCTTC

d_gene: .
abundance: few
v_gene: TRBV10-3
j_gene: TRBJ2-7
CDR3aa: CAISHTYEQYF
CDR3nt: TGTGCCATCAGCCATACCTACGAGCAGTACTTC

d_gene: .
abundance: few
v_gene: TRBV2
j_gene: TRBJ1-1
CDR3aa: CASSGQLLNTEAFF
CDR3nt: TGTGCCAGCAGTGGTCAGCTTCTGAACACTGAAGCTTTCTTT

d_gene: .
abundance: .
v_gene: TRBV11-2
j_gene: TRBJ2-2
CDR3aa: CASSLEVAGNPHTGELFF
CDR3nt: TGTGCCAGCAGCTTAGAAGTTGCTGGGAACCCTCACACCGGGGAGCTGTTTTTT

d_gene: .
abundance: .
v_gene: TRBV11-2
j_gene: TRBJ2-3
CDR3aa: CASSQMGWATGHTQYF
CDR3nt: TGTGCCAGCAGCCAAATGGGCTGGGCCACAGGCCATACGCAGTATTTT

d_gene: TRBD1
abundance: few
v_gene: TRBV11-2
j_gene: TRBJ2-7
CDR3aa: CASRQYRGLREQYF
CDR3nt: TGTGCCAGCAGACAGTACAGGGGGCTACGCGAGCAGTACTTC

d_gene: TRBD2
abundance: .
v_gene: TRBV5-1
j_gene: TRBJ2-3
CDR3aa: CASSYQRGGIPDTQYF
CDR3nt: TGCGCCAGCAGCTACCAGCGGGGGGGCATCCCAGATACGCAGTATTTT